These T cell receptor beta chains were read from a single sample in a study of blood T cell repertoires in COVID-19. The method was immunoSEQ multiplex PCR; TCRdb's version includes in-frame clones alone and lacks a portion of them. Among about 350,000 clones, over 75% were seen once, and the ten largest hold roughly 3%. The sample was PBMCs or T cells enriched from blood (not recorded which). These receptors all stem from a woman between 25 and 40 years old who had recovered from COVID-19. CDR3s include the opening cysteine and the closing phenylalanine or tryptophan. Fields, in order: V gene, clone size, J gene, D gene, CDR3 DNA, CDR3 protein. D genes are given only for firm matches. Size is omitted from some rows. Given values are once, few, many or a class for expanded clones.

TRBV4-1	NA	TRBJ1-2	TRBD1	TGCGCCAGCAGCCAGCGTCCCGGGACAGGGTACAAGGATGGCTACACCTTC	CASSQRPGTGYKDGYTF
TRBV2	NA	TRBJ2-3	TRBD2	TGTGCCAGCACTCTTGCCCTAGCGGGATGGTCAGATACGCAGTATTTT	CASTLALAGWSDTQYF
TRBV4-1	NA	TRBJ1-1	TRBD1	TGCGCCAGCAGCCAAGATAGGGACAGGGGGTGGGGTAACACTGAAGCTTTCTTT	CASSQDRDRGWGNTEAFF
TRBV25-1	NA	TRBJ1-1	NA	TGTGCCAGCAGTGGCCGGGATACCTTCAGAAATGAAGCTTTCTTT	CASSGRDTFRNEAFF
TRBV5-1	few	TRBJ1-5	NA	TGCGCCAGCAGCTTTGACGGAGTAGGGCCCCAGCATTTT	CASSFDGVGPQHF
TRBV2	NA	TRBJ1-1	NA	TGTGCCAGCATAGGGGGACCGAACACTGAAGCTTTCTTT	CASIGGPNTEAFF
TRBV7-2	NA	TRBJ1-6	NA	TGTGCCAGCAGCTTATTCCCTGGCAGTTATAATTCACCCCTCCACTTT	CASSLFPGSYNSPLHF
TRBV24-1	NA	TRBJ2-5	NA	TGTGCCACCAGTGCCACCGACTACCGTGGAGAGACCCAGTACTTC	CATSATDYRGETQYF
TRBV10-3	once	TRBJ1-2	NA	TGTGCCATCAGTGAGACAGGGAACTATGGCTACACCTTC	CAISETGNYGYTF
TRBV28	NA	TRBJ2-1	TRBD2	TGTGCCAGCAACCAAGCTAGCGGGATGGGCAATGAGCAGTTCTTC	CASNQASGMGNEQFF